This TCR beta chain was obtained from a study of T cell responses to AZD1222 COVID-19 vaccine. For the study at large: Doses given second, at about 4 or about 12 weeks, were pooled.

In germline, CDR1 is MNHEY, CDR2 SVGAGI. The ends were cut back, 6 bases at V and 4 bases at J, with 13 bases in the middle. This CDR3 spans 14 amino acids. Study-wide points: Donors were chiefly white British, with a greater number of females, and clonal diversity was perhaps underestimated. It was only after the peak T cell response that any repertoires were sampled.

The data were produced by immunoSEQ multiplex PCR, yet TCRdb's version contains in-frame clones alone and is incomplete. The sample records fewer than 200,000 clones, around 92% being singletons. The sample holds one count of this clone. What it binds is unknown. The chain employs TRBV6-5 and TRBJ1-3; TRBD1 is a possible D gene (5 bases). This sequence was found in an adult in good health. This specimen was peripheral blood, taken on day 0 of AZD1222 vaccination. CDR3 loop: CASRGVGTGNTIYF. CDR3 DNA sequence: TGTGCCAGCAGGGGGGTAGGGACGGGAAACACCATATATTTT.